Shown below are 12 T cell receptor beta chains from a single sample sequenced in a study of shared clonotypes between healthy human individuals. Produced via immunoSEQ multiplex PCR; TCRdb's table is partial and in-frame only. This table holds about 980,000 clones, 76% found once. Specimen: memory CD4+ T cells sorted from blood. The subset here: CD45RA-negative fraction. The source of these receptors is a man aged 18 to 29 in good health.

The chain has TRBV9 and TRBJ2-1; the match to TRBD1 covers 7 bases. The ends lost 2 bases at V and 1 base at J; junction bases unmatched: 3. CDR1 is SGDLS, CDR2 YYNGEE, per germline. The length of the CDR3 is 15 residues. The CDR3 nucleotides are TGTGCCAGCAGCGTCACAGGGGAATCCTACAATGAGCAGTTCTTC. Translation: CASSVTGESYNEQFF.

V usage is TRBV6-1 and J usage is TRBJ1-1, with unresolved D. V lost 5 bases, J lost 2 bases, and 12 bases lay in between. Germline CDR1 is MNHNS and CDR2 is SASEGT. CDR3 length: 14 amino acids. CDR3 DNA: TGTGCCAGCAGTAGGGATTTAGCCAACACTGAAGCTTTCTTT. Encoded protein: CASSRDLANTEAFF.

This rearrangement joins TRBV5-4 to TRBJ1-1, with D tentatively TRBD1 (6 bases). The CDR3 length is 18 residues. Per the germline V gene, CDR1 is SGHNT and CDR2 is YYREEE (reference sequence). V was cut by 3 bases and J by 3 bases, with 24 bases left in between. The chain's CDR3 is CASSSRKYRELGDTEAFF. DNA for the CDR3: TGTGCCAGCAGCTCAAGGAAATACAGGGAACTAGGGGACACTGAAGCTTTCTTT.

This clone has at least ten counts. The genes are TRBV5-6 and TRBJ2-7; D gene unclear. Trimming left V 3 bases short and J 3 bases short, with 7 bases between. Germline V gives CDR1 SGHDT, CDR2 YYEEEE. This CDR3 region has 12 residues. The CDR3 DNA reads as TGTGCCAGCAGCTGGAATAGCTACGAGCAGTACTTC. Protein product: CASSWNSYEQYF.

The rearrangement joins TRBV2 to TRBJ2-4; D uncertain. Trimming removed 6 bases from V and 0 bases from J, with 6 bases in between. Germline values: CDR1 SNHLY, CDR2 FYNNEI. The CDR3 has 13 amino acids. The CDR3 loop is CASSRIAKNIQYF. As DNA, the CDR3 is TGTGCCAGCAGCAGAATAGCCAAAAACATTCAGTACTTC.

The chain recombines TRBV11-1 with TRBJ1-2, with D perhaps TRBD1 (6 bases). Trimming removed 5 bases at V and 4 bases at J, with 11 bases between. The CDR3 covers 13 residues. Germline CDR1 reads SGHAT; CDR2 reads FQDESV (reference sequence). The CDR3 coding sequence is TGTGCCAGCAGCCAGGGGTTTTTCTATGGCTACACCTTC. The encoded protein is CASSQGFFYGYTF.

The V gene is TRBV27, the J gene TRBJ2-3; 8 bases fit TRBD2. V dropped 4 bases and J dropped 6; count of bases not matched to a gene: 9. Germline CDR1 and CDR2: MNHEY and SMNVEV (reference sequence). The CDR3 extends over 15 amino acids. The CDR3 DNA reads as TGTGCCAGCAGTTCGGTACGGGGGGGAGGGGATACGCAGTATTTT. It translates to CASSSVRGGGDTQYF.

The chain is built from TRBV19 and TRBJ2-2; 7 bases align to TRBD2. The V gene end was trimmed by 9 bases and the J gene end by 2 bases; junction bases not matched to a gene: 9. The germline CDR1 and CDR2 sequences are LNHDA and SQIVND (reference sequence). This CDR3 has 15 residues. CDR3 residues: CASRGSGTNTGELFF. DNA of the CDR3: TGTGCCAGCCGAGGAAGCGGGACCAACACCGGGGAGCTGTTTTTT.

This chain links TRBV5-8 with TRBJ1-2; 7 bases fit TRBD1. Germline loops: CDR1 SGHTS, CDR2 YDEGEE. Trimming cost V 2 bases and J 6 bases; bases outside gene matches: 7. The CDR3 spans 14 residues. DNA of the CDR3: TGTGCCAGCAGCTTTTTGGAAGGGGGCGATGGCTACACCTTC. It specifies CASSFLEGGDGYTF.

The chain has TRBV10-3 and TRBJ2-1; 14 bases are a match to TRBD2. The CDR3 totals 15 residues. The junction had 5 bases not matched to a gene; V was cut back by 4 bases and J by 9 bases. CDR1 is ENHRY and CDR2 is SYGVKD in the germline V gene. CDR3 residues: CAISAGTSGSFEQFF. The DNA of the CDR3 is TGTGCCATCAGTGCCGGGACTAGCGGGAGTTTTGAGCAGTTCTTC.

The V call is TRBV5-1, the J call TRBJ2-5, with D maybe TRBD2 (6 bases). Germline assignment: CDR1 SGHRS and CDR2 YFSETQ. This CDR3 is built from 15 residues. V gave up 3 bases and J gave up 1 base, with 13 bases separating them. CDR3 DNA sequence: TGCGCCAGCAGCTCTGCGTTGGGACTCCAAGAGACCCAGTACTTC. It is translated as CASSSALGLQETQYF.

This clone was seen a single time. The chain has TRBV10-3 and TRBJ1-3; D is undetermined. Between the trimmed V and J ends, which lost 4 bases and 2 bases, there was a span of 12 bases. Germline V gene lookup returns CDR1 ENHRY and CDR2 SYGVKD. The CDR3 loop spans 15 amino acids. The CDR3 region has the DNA TGTGCCATCAGTGGGACTACCCTAGCTGGAAACACCATATATTTT. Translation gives CAISGTTLAGNTIYF.